The clone carrying this T cell receptor (beta chain) showed up just a few times. CDR1 and CDR2 from the germline V gene are DFQATT and SNEGSKA (reference sequence). CDR3 size: 15 residues. V was clipped by 2 bases and J by 2 bases, with 13 bases between them. Using unique molecular identifiers, the investigators prepared the TCRbeta library. Each CDR3 protein is one row after TCRdb ran MiXCR on the PCR reads. This table holds approximately 520,000 distinct CDR3 sequences, about an eighth found once. These data originate in a study of T-cell reconstitution after alpha-beta-depleted transplantation in children.

This TCR was sampled from a female patient under 10 years old who had a stem cell transplant for aplastic anemia, so the T cells may come from the graft donor. This chain joins TRBV20-1 and TRBJ2-4; a possible D gene is TRBD2 (6 bases). Material: PBMCs, mostly from graft donor cells, obtained 180 days after TCRalphabeta/CD19-depleted stem cell transplant. The CDR3 is CSARPGTFTKNIQYF. CDR3 coding DNA: TGCAGTGCTAGACCTGGGACTTTCACCAAAAACATTCAGTACTTC.